Each of the 9 T cell receptor beta chains below was sequenced from the same sample in a study of blood T cell repertoires in COVID-19. Only in-frame clones appear in the TCRdb table, and some are missing; sequencing was by immunoSEQ multiplex PCR. Here the sample spans roughly 120,000 clones, roughly 92% being singletons. The sample comprised peripheral blood. The receptors originated from a man aged 45-65 years with COVID-19, enrolled during active disease.

V usage is TRBV5-6 and J usage is TRBJ2-5; 10 nucleotides match TRBD2. The V gene end was trimmed by 5 bases and the J gene end by 5 bases; junction bases not matched to a gene: 6. Germline V gene lookup returns CDR1 SGHDT and CDR2 YYEEEE. This CDR3 has 14 amino acids. CDR3 nucleotides: TGTGCCAGCAGAGGTAGCGGGAGGATTGAGACCCAGTACTTC. This encodes CASRGSGRIETQYF.

The chain uses TRBV10-3 and TRBJ1-1; D is uncertain. The CDR3 extends over 13 amino acids. The germline V gene has CDR1 ENHRY and CDR2 SYGVKD. The ends were cut back, 3 bases at V and 5 bases at J, with 10 bases in the middle. The CDR3 reads CAISDHRGTEAFF. In DNA form, the CDR3 reads TGTGCCATCAGTGACCATAGAGGGACTGAAGCTTTCTTT.

The genes are TRBV4-1 and TRBJ2-3; D uncertain. Trimming took off 3 bases at V and 6 bases at J, with 7 bases between the two ends. Germline assignment: CDR1 MGHRA and CDR2 YSYEKL. The CDR3 has 12 amino acids. The CDR3 nucleotides read TGCGCCAGCAGCCACAACTTTGATACGCAGTATTTT. It is translated as CASSHNFDTQYF.

This chain joins TRBV18 and TRBJ2-5; 11 bases match TRBD1. This CDR3 has 17 amino acids. Germline CDR1 is KGHSH and CDR2 is LQKENI. J gave up 4 bases and V 0 bases, and 7 bases lay outside the gene matches. CDR3 in DNA: TGTGCCAGCTCACCACCGGGACAGGGGGTTATTGGAGAGACCCAGTACTTC. Amino acid sequence: CASSPPGQGVIGETQYF.

The genes are TRBV3-1 (or the pseudogene TRBV3-2) and TRBJ1-1; D not resolved. The CDR3 is 14 residues long. Germline-derived CDR1 and CDR2 are LGHDT and YNNKEL (reference sequence). V lost 0 bases and J 8 bases, leaving 13 bases between the germline ends. This chain's CDR3 is CASSQDWREMEAFF. The CDR3 DNA is TGTGCCAGCAGCCAAGATTGGAGGGAGATGGAAGCTTTCTTT.

The CDR3 region is CASTLAGSYNEQFF. CDR3 DNA sequence: TGTGCCAGCACTTTGGCGGGTTCCTACAATGAGCAGTTCTTC. The chain employs TRBV27 and TRBJ2-1, with D possibly TRBD2 on 5 matching bases. Per the germline V gene, CDR1 is MNHEY and CDR2 is SMNVEV (reference sequence). Deletions cut 7 bases from V and 1 base from J, with 11 bases between. CDR3 size: 14 residues.

This sequence joins TRBV9 and TRBJ1-2; 10 bases line up with TRBD1. The germline CDR1 and CDR2 sequences are SGDLS and YYNGEE. V gave up 4 bases and J gave up 8 bases; unmatched junction bases: 8. The CDR3 is made up of 14 amino acids. In nucleotides, the CDR3 is TGTGCCAGCAGCCGGGACAGGGGTTATGGCGGCTACACCTTC. Translating gives CASSRDRGYGGYTF.

This clone occurred once. The V gene is TRBV3-1 (or the pseudogene TRBV3-2), the J gene TRBJ1-5; D is perhaps TRBD1 (5 bases). The germline V gene encodes CDR1 LGHDT and CDR2 YNNKEL (reference sequence). This CDR3 spans 12 amino acids. Between the trimmed V and J ends, which lost 2 bases and 11 bases, there was a span of 10 bases. The DNA of the CDR3 is TGTGCCAGCAGCCAATCCCAAGGGGCCCAGCATTTT. Translation: CASSQSQGAQHF.

This chain uses TRBV3-1 (or the pseudogene TRBV3-2) with TRBJ2-3; tentative D call: TRBD1 (6 bases). From germline, CDR1 is LGHDT and CDR2 YNNKEL (reference sequence). The V end lost 3 bases, the J end lost 2 bases, and 12 bases lay between the germline ends. The CDR3 is 15 residues long. CDR3 sequence reads: CASSHQTGITDTQYF. CDR3 nucleotides: TGTGCCAGCAGCCACCAAACAGGGATCACAGATACGCAGTATTTT.